This T cell receptor (beta chain) was recovered during a study of follicular helper T cells after annual influenza vaccination. The time point denotes: 2015-2016 season, 7 days after influenza vaccination. Germline V gene data show CDR1 as SGHRS and CDR2 as YFSETQ. V was trimmed by 6 bases and J by 0 bases, leaving 9 bases between them. CDR3 length: 14 amino acids. Profiling relied on immunoSEQ multiplex PCR, and the TCRdb table lists in-frame clones only, not all of them. This table has some 7,000 clones, 82% appearing once. J is TRBJ1-4 and V is TRBV5-1; TRBD1 is a possible D gene (5 bases). This specimen consisted of CXCR5- memory CD4+ T cells sorted from blood, obtained 7 days after influenza vaccination. The sequence was collected from an adult who received the influenza vaccine. CDR3 amino acids: CASKTAPTNEKLFF. CDR3 sequence (DNA): TGCGCCAGCAAGACAGCTCCAACTAATGAAAAACTGTTTTTT.